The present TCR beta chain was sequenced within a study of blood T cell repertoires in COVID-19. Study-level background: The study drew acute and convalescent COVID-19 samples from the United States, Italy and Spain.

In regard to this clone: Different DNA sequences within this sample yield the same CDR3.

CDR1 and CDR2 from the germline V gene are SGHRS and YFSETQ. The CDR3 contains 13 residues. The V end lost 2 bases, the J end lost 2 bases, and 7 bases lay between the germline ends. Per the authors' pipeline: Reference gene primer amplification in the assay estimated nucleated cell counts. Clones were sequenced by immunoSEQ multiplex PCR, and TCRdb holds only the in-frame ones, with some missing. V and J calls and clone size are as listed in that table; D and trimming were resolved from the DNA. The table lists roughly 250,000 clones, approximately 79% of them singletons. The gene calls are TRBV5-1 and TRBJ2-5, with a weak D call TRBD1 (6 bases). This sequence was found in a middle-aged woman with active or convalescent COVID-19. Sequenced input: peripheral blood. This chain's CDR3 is CASSLQGQETQYF. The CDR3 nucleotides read TGCGCCAGCAGCTTACAGGGTCAAGAGACCCAGTACTTC. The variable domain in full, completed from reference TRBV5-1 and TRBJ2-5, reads KAGVTQTPRYLIKTRGQQVTLSCSPISGHRSVSWYQQTPGQGLQFLFEYFSETQRNKGNFPGRFSGRQFSNSRSEMNVSTLELGDSALYLCASSLQGQETQYFGPGTRLLVL.